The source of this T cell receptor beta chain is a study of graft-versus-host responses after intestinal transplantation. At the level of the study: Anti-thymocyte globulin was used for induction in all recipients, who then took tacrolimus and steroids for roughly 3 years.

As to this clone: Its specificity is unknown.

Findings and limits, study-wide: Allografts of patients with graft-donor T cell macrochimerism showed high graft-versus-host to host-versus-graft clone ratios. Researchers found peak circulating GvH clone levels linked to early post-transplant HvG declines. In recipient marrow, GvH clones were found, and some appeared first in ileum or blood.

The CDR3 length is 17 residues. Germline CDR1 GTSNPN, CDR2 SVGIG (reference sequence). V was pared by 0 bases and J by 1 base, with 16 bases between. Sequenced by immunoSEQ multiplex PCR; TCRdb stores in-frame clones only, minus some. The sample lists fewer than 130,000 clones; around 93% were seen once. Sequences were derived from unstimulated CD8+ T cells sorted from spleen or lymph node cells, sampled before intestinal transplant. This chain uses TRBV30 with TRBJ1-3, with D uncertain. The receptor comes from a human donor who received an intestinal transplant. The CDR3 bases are TGTGCCTGGAGTGTACCGTGGCGGCTTACTTCTGGAAACACCATATATTTT. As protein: CAWSVPWRLTSGNTIYF.